This T cell receptor (beta chain) was retrieved from a study of T and B cells in COVID-19 patients. General study points: There were 2,331 TCR clusters exclusive to the recovered cohort, around 32 with low generation probability.

On this clonotype itself: The antigen is undetermined.

Germline CDR1 reads MRHNA; CDR2 reads SNTAGT. This CDR3 has 13 amino acids. V was cut by 4 bases and J by 3 bases, with 10 bases left in between. TRB rearrangements were amplified by multiplex PCR with BIOMED2 TRB-A/B primers. TCRdb re-called the multiplex PCR reads through MiXCR, storing one row per CDR3 protein. The sample lists more than 15,000 distinct CDR3 sequences, over 25% seen once, with less than 4.5% in the top ten. From blood, about 250-500 ng of genomic DNA served as TRB template. The clonotype originates from a human donor who had recovered from COVID-19. Material: blood. V usage is TRBV6-4 and J usage is TRBJ2-7; D is undetermined. CDR3 protein: CASSAEVGYEQYF. CDR3 DNA: TGTGCCAGCAGTGCAGAGGTGGGCTACGAGCAGTACTTC.